This T cell receptor (beta chain) appears in the sequencing data of a study of PD-1 blockade in classical Hodgkin lymphoma. Trimming cost V 0 bases and J 5 bases, with 10 bases left between them. The CDR3 contains 14 residues. Looked up from germline, CDR1 is LGHNA and CDR2 is YNFKEQ. TCRdb's copy holds only in-frame clones and misses some; the assay was immunoSEQ multiplex PCR. The repertoire holds 20,000 to 25,000 clones, with 65% to 90% as singletons. Indicated time point: cycle 4 day 1 (C4D1), after more than five weeks of nivolumab. Every patient experienced relapse after autologous stem cell transplantation, and brentuximab vedotin exposure varied. Thawed PBMCs underwent magnetic negative selection to yield purified CD4+ T cells.

Sequenced here: CD4+ T cells from blood, sampled before the fourth cycle of nivolumab. This TCR derives from a human donor with classical Hodgkin lymphoma. The chain combines TRBV4-2 with TRBJ2-5; D gene unclear. CDR3 coding DNA: TGTGCCAGCAGCCAAGATTTGCAAGGGGAGACCCAGTACTTC. Translating gives CASSQDLQGETQYF.